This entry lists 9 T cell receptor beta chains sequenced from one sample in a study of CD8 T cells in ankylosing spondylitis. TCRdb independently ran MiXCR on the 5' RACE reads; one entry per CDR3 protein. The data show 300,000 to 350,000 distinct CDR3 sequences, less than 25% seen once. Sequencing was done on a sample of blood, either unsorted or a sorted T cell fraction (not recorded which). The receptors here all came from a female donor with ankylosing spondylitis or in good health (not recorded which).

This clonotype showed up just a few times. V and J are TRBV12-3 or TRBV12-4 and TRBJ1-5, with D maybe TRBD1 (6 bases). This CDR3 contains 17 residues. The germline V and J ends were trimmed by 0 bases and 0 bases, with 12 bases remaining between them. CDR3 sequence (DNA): TGTGCCAGCAGTTTAGCCAGGGGATATTATAGCAATCAGCCCCAGCATTTT. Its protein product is CASSLARGYYSNQPQHF.

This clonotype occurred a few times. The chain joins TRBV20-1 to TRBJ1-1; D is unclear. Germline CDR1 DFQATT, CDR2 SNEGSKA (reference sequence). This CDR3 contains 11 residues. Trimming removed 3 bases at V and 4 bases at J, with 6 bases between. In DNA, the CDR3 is TGCAGTGCTAGCAGCCCCACTGAAGCTTTCTTT. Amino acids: CSASSPTEAFF.

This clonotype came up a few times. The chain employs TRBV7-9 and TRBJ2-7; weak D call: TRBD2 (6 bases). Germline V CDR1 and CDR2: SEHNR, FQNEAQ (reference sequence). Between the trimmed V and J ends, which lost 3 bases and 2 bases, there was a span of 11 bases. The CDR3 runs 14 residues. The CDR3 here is CASSLEGFTYEQYF. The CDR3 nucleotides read TGTGCCAGCAGCTTGGAGGGGTTCACCTACGAGCAGTACTTC.

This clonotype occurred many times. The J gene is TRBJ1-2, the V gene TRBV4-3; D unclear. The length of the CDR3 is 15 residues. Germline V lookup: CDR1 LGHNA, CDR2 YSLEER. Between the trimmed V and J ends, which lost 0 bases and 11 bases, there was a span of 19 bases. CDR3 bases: TGCGCCAGCAGCCAAGATTTGAACCGTAAAGCCTCATACACCTTC. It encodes CASSQDLNRKASYTF.

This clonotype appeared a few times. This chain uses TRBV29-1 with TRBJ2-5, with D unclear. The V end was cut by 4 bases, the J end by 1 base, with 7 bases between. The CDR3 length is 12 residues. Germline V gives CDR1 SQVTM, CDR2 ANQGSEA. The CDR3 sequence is CSVGTVQETQYF. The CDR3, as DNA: TGCAGCGTTGGTACAGTCCAAGAGACCCAGTACTTC.

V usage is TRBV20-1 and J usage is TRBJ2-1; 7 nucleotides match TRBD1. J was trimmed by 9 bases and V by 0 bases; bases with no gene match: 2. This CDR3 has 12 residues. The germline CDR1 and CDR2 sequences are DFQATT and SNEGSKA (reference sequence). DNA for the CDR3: TGCAGTGCTAGAGATGGGACAGCTGAGCAGTTCTTC. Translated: CSARDGTAEQFF.

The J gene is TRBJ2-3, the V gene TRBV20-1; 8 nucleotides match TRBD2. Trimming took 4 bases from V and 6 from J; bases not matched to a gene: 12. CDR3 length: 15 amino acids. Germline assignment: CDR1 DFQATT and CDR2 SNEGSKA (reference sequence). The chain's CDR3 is CSAMGLGDVGDTQYF. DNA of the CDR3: TGCAGTGCTATGGGACTAGGAGATGTTGGGGATACGCAGTATTTT.

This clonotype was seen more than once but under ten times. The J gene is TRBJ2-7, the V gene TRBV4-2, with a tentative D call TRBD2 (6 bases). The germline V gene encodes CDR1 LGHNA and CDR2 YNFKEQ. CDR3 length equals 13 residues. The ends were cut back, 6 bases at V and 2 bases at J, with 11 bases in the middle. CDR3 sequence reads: CASSLREAYEQYF. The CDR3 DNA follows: TGTGCCAGCAGTCTCAGGGAGGCCTACGAGCAGTACTTC.

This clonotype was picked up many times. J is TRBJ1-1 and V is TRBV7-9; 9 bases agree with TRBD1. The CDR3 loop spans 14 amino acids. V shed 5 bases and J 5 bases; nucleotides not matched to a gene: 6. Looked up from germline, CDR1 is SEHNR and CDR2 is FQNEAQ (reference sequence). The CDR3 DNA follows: TGTGCCAGCAGCCAAACAGGGGGCGGGACTGAAGCTTTCTTT. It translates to CASSQTGGGTEAFF.